The entry below describes one TCR beta chain. This clonotype was found a few times. The specificity of this receptor is unknown. No much larger clone is present one base from it, and per-base qualities are unavailable. Its CDR3 holds 13 amino acids, cysteine through phenylalanine. Left in the record is the CDR3 DNA by itself, 39 bases read in frame from the first base. Here V drops 6 bases and J drops 8 bases, and the junction holds 10 bases not matched to any gene. CDR1 and CDR2, looked up from the germline V gene, are SQVTM and ANQGSEA. Library preparation was by PCR. These reads were obtained on an Illumina HiSeq 2500. Molecular barcoding was employed in the preparation of TCR libraries, with unique molecular identifiers being used to normalize TCRbeta repertoire quantification. The public reads were run again by TCRdb, first through fastp at Q25 and then through MiXCR, and only productive beta chains were kept. Each entry is one CDR3 protein sequence, shown with its most common DNA and genes. Here the sample has roughly 500,000 distinct CDR3 sequences; 32% occur a single time. The ten largest clones capture around 2.5% of the sample.

The data belong to a study of T-cell reconstitution after alpha-beta-depleted transplantation in children (dated by TCRdb to the mid-2010s). For the wider study: The study quantitatively tracked T-cell immune reconstitution after TCRalphabeta/CD19-depleted allogeneic hematopoietic cell transplantation in children using TCR repertoire profiling.

This chain joins TRBV29-1 to TRBJ2-1; 7 bases in the junction line up with TRBD1. The sequencing used PBMCs from the stem cell graft donor, collected from the stem cell graft. This clonotype was sampled from a human donor who donated a stem cell graft to a child with aplastic anemia. Here is the DNA: TGCAGCGTACAGATACAGGGGCCGGATGAGCAGTTCTTC. It translates as CSVQIQGPDEQFF.